This T cell receptor (beta chain) emerged from a study of blood T cell repertoires in COVID-19. Study background: COVID-19 samples, acute and convalescent, were from the United States, Italy and Spain. PBMCs, B-cell-depleted T cells, or T cells provided the cDNA or gDNA that made up the material.

Germline V lookup: CDR1 MDHEN, CDR2 SYDVKM. With V trimmed by 6 bases and J by 4 bases, 9 bases remained unmatched. The CDR3 has 14 amino acids. As originally analysed: Reference gene primer amplification yielded estimated nucleated cell counts. Assay: immunoSEQ multiplex PCR; the TCRdb copy retains only in-frame clones and omits some. From that table come the V and J calls and clone size; the DNA was used to work out D and trimming. The sample has 200,000 or so clones, 80% to 85% seen once. The sample holds one count of this clone. What was sequenced was PBMCs or T cells enriched from blood (not recorded which). The J gene is TRBJ2-7, the V gene TRBV28; 7 bases map to TRBD1. The sequence came from a man aged 35 to 55 who had recovered from COVID-19. CDR3 DNA sequence: TGTGCCAGCAGAAATTTTAGGGGGCTGTACGAGCAGTACTTC. Its protein is CASRNFRGLYEQYF.